The 18 T cell receptor beta chains below come from one sample, sequenced in a study of blood T cell repertoires in COVID-19. Produced via immunoSEQ multiplex PCR; TCRdb's table is partial and in-frame only. The sample records about 130,000 clones, more than 75% being singletons. The sequenced material came from PBMCs or T cells enriched from blood (not recorded which). These receptors all come from a woman in her fifties or sixties who had recovered from COVID-19.

The rearrangement links TRBV3-1 (or the pseudogene TRBV3-2) to TRBJ2-2; D is undetermined. The CDR3 extends over 12 amino acids. Germline V gene data show CDR1 as LGHDT and CDR2 as YNNKEL (reference sequence). V dropped 1 base and J dropped 8 bases, with 5 bases sitting between them. The CDR3 DNA reads TGTGCCAGCAGCCAAGGGGCAGGGGAGCTGTTTTTT. Encoded protein: CASSQGAGELFF.

The chain recombines TRBV7-2 with TRBJ1-6; TRBD1 is a possible D gene (6 bases). There are 17 residues in the CDR3. Trimming shortened V by 1 base and J by 6 bases, and 16 bases separated the two germline ends. From germline, CDR1 is SGHTA and CDR2 FQGNSA. The CDR3 bases are TGTGCCAGCAGCTTAGTGGGGGGGGCAGGGGCTAATTCACCCCTCCACTTT. Translated: CASSLVGGAGANSPLHF.

The J gene is TRBJ1-2, the V gene TRBV7-9, with unresolved D. Per germline, CDR1 SEHNR and CDR2 FQNEAQ (reference sequence). Trimming stripped 5 bases from V and 2 bases from J, with 15 bases between. This CDR3 has 15 residues. The CDR3 sequence: CASSGRTDPNYGYTF. DNA for the CDR3: TGTGCCAGCAGCGGAAGAACAGACCCCAACTATGGCTACACCTTC.

This clone was recorded only once. The chain couples TRBV10-2 to TRBJ2-1; perhaps TRBD1 as D (6 bases). The germline V gene encodes CDR1 WSHSY and CDR2 SAAADI. The CDR3 has 12 amino acids. Trimming stripped 9 bases from V and 5 bases from J, with 11 bases between. This chain's CDR3 is CASRDNNNEQFF. For the CDR3, the DNA is TGCGCCAGTCGGGACAATAACAATGAGCAGTTCTTC.

V is TRBV20-1 and J is TRBJ1-4; D not resolved. This CDR3 has 14 residues. V was cut by 3 bases and J by 3 bases, with 11 bases left in between. Germline-derived CDR1 and CDR2 are DFQATT and SNEGSKA (reference sequence). DNA of the CDR3: TGCAGTGCTAGTAGCGGTCGGCCTAATGAAAAACTGTTTTTT. Protein product: CSASSGRPNEKLFF.

This clone appeared a few times. This chain connects TRBV11-3 to TRBJ2-5; D is unclear. This CDR3 contains 13 residues. V lost 0 bases, J lost 5 bases, and 7 bases lay in between. Germline V gene data show CDR1 as SGHNT and CDR2 as YENEEA. The CDR3 protein is CASSLDSEETQYF. As DNA, the CDR3 is TGTGCCAGCAGCTTAGATTCGGAGGAGACCCAGTACTTC. Using reference TRBV11-3 and TRBJ2-5 for the parts outside the CDR3, the full variable domain is EAGVVQSPRYKIIEKKQPVAFWCNPISGHNTLYWYLQNLGQGPELLIRYENEEAVDDSQLPKDRFSAERLKGVDSTLKIQPAELGDSAVYLCASSLDSEETQYFGPGTRLLVL.

Details on this clone: This sample also contains other DNA sequences that code for the same CDR3. The rearrangement joins TRBV6-5 to TRBJ2-7; possibly TRBD1 for D (5 bases). Germline V CDR1 and CDR2: MNHEY, SVGAGI. The CDR3 is 14 amino acids. V gave up 1 base and J gave up 0 bases, with 7 bases separating them. CDR3 region: CASSYWGPSYEQYF. CDR3 nucleotide sequence: TGTGCCAGCAGTTACTGGGGCCCCTCCTACGAGCAGTACTTC.

The chain couples TRBV5-1 to TRBJ2-7; 8 nucleotides align to TRBD2. The CDR3 has 17 amino acids. Germline CDR1 is SGHRS and CDR2 is YFSETQ. With 4 bases clipped from V and 7 bases from J, the junction kept 19 bases outside the gene matches. The DNA of the CDR3 is TGCGCCAGCAGCCCATTGGGGTCGGCGGGGGGTGAGAATGAGCAGTACTTC. Translation: CASSPLGSAGGENEQYF.

The rearrangement links TRBV11-3 to TRBJ2-1, with TRBD2 identical over 14 bases. Germline trimming cut 4 bases from V and 10 bases from J; bases unmatched to any gene: 9. CDR3 length: 16 amino acids. CDR1 is SGHNT, CDR2 YENEEA, per germline. The CDR3 coding sequence is TGTGCCAGCAGCTCCGCGACTAGCGGGGGGGAGGGAGAGCAGTTCTTC. It yields the protein CASSSATSGGEGEQFF.

This chain joins TRBV7-6 and TRBJ2-7; TRBD2 matches at 8 bases. There are 15 residues in the CDR3. Per germline, CDR1 SGHVS and CDR2 FNYEAQ. With V trimmed by 2 bases and J by 1 base, 4 bases remained unmatched. CDR3 amino acids: CASSLTGTRSYEQYF. Written as DNA, the CDR3 is TGTGCCAGCAGCTTAACTGGGACTAGGTCCTACGAGCAGTACTTC.

The gene calls are TRBV7-9 and TRBJ1-5; tentatively, D is TRBD1 (6 bases). The germline V gene has CDR1 SEHNR and CDR2 FQNEAQ (reference sequence). V lost 5 bases, J lost 0 bases, and 17 bases lay in between. The CDR3 length is 17 residues. CDR3 coding DNA: TGTGCCAGCAGCACCGGACAGCACCCATATAGCAATCAGCCCCAGCATTTT. This translates into CASSTGQHPYSNQPQHF.

This chain uses TRBV10-3 with TRBJ2-3; a possible D gene is TRBD1 (5 bases). Germline V gene lookup returns CDR1 ENHRY and CDR2 SYGVKD. Trimming shortened V by 7 bases and J by 3 bases, and 17 bases separated the two germline ends. The CDR3 spans 15 residues. The CDR3 DNA reads TGTGCCATCAAAGAAGAAGTCACAGGAACAGATACGCAGTATTTT. It translates to CAIKEEVTGTDTQYF.

The chain couples TRBV24-1 to TRBJ2-3; weak D call: TRBD1 (6 bases). With 4 bases removed from V and 3 bases from J, the gap between germline ends came to 16 bases. The CDR3 is 16 residues long. CDR1 and CDR2 from the germline V gene are KGHDR and SFDVKD. CDR3 residues: CATSDPLQGRTDTQYF. The CDR3 DNA follows: TGTGCCACCAGTGACCCCCTACAGGGAAGGACAGATACGCAGTATTTT.

This clone was found a few times. The chain joins TRBV30 to TRBJ1-5; the D gene is possibly TRBD1 (5 bases). This CDR3 is 12 amino acids long. Germline CDR1 and CDR2: GTSNPN and SVGIG (reference sequence). V dropped 3 bases and J dropped 8 bases, with 11 bases sitting between them. The chain's CDR3 is CAWRSAGKPQHF. CDR3 sequence (DNA): TGTGCCTGGAGGTCCGCAGGGAAGCCCCAGCATTTT.

The chain couples TRBV30 to TRBJ2-1, with 10 bases matching TRBD2. Germline-derived CDR1 and CDR2 are GTSNPN and SVGIG (reference sequence). This CDR3 has 15 amino acids. J lost 3 bases, V lost 7 bases, and 9 bases had no gene match. CDR3: CASSGGLPNYNEQFF. CDR3 sequence (DNA): TGTGCCTCTAGCGGGGGCCTCCCGAACTACAATGAGCAGTTCTTC.

The rearrangement joins TRBV6-1 to TRBJ1-1; D unclear. Per the germline V gene, CDR1 is MNHNS and CDR2 is SASEGT. Trimming shortened V by 2 bases and J by 9 bases, and 19 bases separated the two germline ends. The CDR3 runs 15 residues. CDR3 sequence (DNA): TGTGCCAGCAGTGAATACGTGACAAACTTGATGAAAGCTTTCTTT. Translation: CASSEYVTNLMKAFF.

The chain uses TRBV28 and TRBJ2-7; D possibly corresponds to TRBD1 (6 bases). This CDR3 region has 17 residues. Germline assignment: CDR1 MDHEN and CDR2 SYDVKM. The V and J ends lost 3 bases and 3 bases respectively, with 21 bases between them. For the CDR3, the DNA is TGTGCCAGCAGTTTTCATATCGGGGCAGGGGATCGCTACGAGCAGTACTTC. Translation gives CASSFHIGAGDRYEQYF.

The V call is TRBV3-1 (or the pseudogene TRBV3-2), the J call TRBJ2-1, with D maybe TRBD2 (6 bases). Trimming shortened V by 4 bases and J by 12 bases, and 16 bases separated the two germline ends. The germline V gene encodes CDR1 LGHDT and CDR2 YNNKEL (reference sequence). The CDR3 is 13 amino acids. Written as DNA, the CDR3 is TGTGCCAGCAGCCTAGGGACTGTAGAGAGGCAGTTCTTC. Translating it yields CASSLGTVERQFF.